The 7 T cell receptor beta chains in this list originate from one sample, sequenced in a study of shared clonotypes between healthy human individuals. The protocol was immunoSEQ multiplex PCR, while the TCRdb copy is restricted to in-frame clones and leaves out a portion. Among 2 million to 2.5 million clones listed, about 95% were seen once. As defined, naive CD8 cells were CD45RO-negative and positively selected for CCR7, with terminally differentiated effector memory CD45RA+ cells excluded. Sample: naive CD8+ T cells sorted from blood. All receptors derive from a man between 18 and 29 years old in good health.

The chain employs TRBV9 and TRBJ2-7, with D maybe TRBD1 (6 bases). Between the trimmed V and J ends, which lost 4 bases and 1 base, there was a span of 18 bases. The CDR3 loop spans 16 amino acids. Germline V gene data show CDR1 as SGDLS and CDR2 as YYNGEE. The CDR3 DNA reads TGTGCCAGCAGCCCTTTTTCGGAAACAGGGTCCTACGAGCAGTACTTC. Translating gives CASSPFSETGSYEQYF. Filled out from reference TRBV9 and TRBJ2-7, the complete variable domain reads DSGVTQTPKHLITATGQRVTLRCSPRSGDLSVYWYQQSLDQGLQFLIQYYNGEERAKGNILERFSAQQFPDLHSELNLSSLELGDSALYFCASSPFSETGSYEQYFGPGTRLTVT.

The CDR3 DNA sequence: TGTGCCAGCAGCTCCCTAGCGGGAAACCAAGAGACCCAGTACTTC. Translated: CASSSLAGNQETQYF. This chain uses TRBV7-8 with TRBJ2-5, with 9 nucleotides matching TRBD2. Losses at the gene ends were 4 bases for V and 0 bases for J; bases not matched to a gene: 3. The length of the CDR3 is 15 residues. The V gene's germline CDR1 is SGHVS and CDR2 FQNEAQ.

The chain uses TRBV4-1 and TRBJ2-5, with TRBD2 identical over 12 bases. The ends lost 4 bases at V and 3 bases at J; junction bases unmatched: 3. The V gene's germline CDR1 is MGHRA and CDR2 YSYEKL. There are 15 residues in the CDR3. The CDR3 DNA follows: TGCGCCAGCAGCCGGAGACTAGCGGGAGAAGAGACCCAGTACTTC. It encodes CASSRRLAGEETQYF.

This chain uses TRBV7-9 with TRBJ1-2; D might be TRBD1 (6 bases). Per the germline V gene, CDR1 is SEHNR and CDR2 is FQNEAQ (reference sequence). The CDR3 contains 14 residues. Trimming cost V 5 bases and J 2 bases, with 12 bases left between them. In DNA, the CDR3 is TGTGCCAGCAGCACCCAGACAGGAAACTATGGCTACACCTTC. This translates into CASSTQTGNYGYTF.

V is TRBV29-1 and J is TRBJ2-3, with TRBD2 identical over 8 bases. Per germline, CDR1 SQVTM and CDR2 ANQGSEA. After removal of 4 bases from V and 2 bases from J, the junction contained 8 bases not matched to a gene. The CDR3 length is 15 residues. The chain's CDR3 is CSVGPRGGTTDTQYF. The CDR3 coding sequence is TGCAGCGTTGGGCCTCGGGGGGGAACCACAGATACGCAGTATTTT.

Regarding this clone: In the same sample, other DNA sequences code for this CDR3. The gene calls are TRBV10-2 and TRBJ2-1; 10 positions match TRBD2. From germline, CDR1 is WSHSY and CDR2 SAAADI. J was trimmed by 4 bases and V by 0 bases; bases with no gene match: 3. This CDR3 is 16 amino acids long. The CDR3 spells CASSESGGLAYNEQFF. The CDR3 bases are TGCGCCAGCAGTGAGTCTGGGGGACTAGCGTACAATGAGCAGTTCTTC.

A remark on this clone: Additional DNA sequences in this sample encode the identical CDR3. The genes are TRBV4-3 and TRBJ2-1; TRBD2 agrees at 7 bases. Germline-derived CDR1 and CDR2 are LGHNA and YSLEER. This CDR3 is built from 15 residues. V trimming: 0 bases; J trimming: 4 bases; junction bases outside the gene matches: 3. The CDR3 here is CASSQDAGAYNEQFF. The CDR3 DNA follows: TGCGCCAGCAGCCAAGACGCGGGAGCTTACAATGAGCAGTTCTTC.